This T cell receptor beta chain is drawn from a study of OX40 agonist ivuxolimab in advanced cancers. The CDR3 is 16 amino acids. CDR1 SGHNT and CDR2 YYREEE come from the germline V gene (reference sequence). With 0 bases removed from V and 0 bases from J, the gap between germline ends came to 11 bases. Produced via immunoSEQ multiplex PCR; TCRdb's table is partial and in-frame only. Of about 77,000 clones detected, about 85% appear once; the ten largest clones hold roughly 2.2%. The sample was CD4+ or CD8+ T cells sorted from blood, taken in a trial of the OX40 agonist ivuxolimab. This receptor was identified in an adult with an advanced solid tumor such as melanoma, head and neck, liver or kidney cancer. The genes are TRBV5-4 and TRBJ2-3; D possibly corresponds to TRBD2 (6 bases). CDR3 DNA: TGTGCCAGCAGCTTGGTTCGGCGGGGAAGCACAGATACGCAGTATTTT. This sequence encodes CASSLVRRGSTDTQYF. The full variable domain, in which reference TRBV5-4 and TRBJ2-3 provide the parts outside the CDR3, is ETGVTQSPTHLIKTRGQQVTLRCSSQSGHNTVSWYQQALGQGPQFIFQYYREEENGRGNFPPRFSGLQFPNYSSELNVNALELDDSALYLCASSLVRRGSTDTQYFGPGTRLTVL.